This T cell receptor (beta chain) was found in a study of molecular identifiers for immune sequencing clone quantification. One entry per CDR3 protein, called by TCRdb with MiXCR from the PCR reads. The table records a few hundred thousand distinct CDR3 sequences, under 25% of them present only once. The CDR3 totals 13 residues. V gave up 2 bases and J gave up 7 bases, with 12 bases separating them. Germline V gene sequence: CDR1 MGHRA, CDR2 YSYEKL. This clonotype was seen at least ten times. The antigen remains undetermined. Study observations and caveats: Clones above 20 RNA copies held over 97% of effector molecules, under 1% in naive cells.

The sample taken for sequencing was naive CD8+ T cells from blood, with Jurkat cell RNA spiked in. The subset denotes: FACS-sorted CD8+CD4-CCR7+CD45RA+ naive T cells. V usage is TRBV4-1 and J usage is TRBJ2-7, with D possibly called TRBD1 or TRBD2 (5 bases each). The receptor comes from a human donor in good health. Some libraries in this study had Jurkat cell RNA spiked in. The CDR3: CASSQSQGVEQYF. As DNA, the CDR3 is TGCGCCAGCAGCCAATCCCAGGGAGTGGAGCAGTACTTC.